What follows are 27 T cell receptor beta chains derived from one specimen sequenced in a study of blood T cell repertoires in COVID-19. Produced via immunoSEQ multiplex PCR; TCRdb's table is partial and in-frame only. The sample has roughly 230,000 clones, 80% to 90% seen once. Sequencing used peripheral blood. The receptors originated from a man aged 35 to 55 with acute or convalescent COVID-19.

This clone was counted a single time. The chain has TRBV7-2 and TRBJ2-7, with 8 positions matching TRBD1. The J segment lost 5 bases and the V segment lost 4 bases, leaving 7 bases of the junction unmatched. CDR1 is SGHTA, CDR2 FQGNSA, per germline. The CDR3 consists of 14 residues. This CDR3 reads CASSSGQGNDEQYF. Written as DNA, the CDR3 is TGTGCCAGCAGCTCCGGACAGGGTAACGACGAGCAGTACTTC.

Details on this clone: A read error may produce the germline difference seen at one junction end. V and J are TRBV6-2 or TRBV6-3 and TRBJ2-1; 12 nucleotides match TRBD2. From germline, CDR1 is MNHEY and CDR2 SVGEGT. The CDR3 totals 18 residues. CDR3 nucleotide sequence: TGTGCCAGCAGTCAACGGGGGGGGACTAGCGGGTCCTTCAATGAGCAGTTCTTC. Encoded protein: CASSQRGGTSGSFNEQFF.

The rearrangement links TRBV18 to TRBJ1-2; D is uncertain. V lost 6 bases and J lost 2, with 10 bases in between. The CDR3 contains 13 residues. In germline, CDR1 is KGHSH, CDR2 LQKENI. The CDR3 DNA reads TGTGCCAGCTCGCGGATCGGCAACTATGGCTACACCTTC. It yields the protein CASSRIGNYGYTF. The whole variable domain, filled in from reference TRBV18 and TRBJ1-2, reads NAGVMQNPRHLVRRRGQEARLRCSPMKGHSHVYWYRQLPEEGLKFMVYLQKENIIDESGMPKERFSAEFPKEGPSILRIQQVVRGDSAAYFCASSRIGNYGYTFGSGTRLTVV.

The V gene is TRBV7-2, the J gene TRBJ1-6, with D perhaps TRBD1 (6 bases). CDR3 length: 13 amino acids. Trimming left V 3 bases short and J 10 bases short, with 10 bases between. Germline V gene data show CDR1 as SGHTA and CDR2 as FQGNSA. DNA of the CDR3: TGTGCCAGCAGCTTGGGGGGGACATCACCCCTCCACTTT. Protein sequence: CASSLGGTSPLHF.

V gene TRBV7-8 combines with J gene TRBJ2-5; tentative D call: TRBD2 (6 bases). V was trimmed by 5 bases and J by 5 bases, leaving 24 bases between them. CDR1 is SGHVS and CDR2 is FQNEAQ in the germline V gene. The CDR3 has 17 amino acids. DNA for the CDR3: TGTGCCAGCAGCCCAGAGCACCAATTGACTAGGATTGAGACCCAGTACTTC. It translates to CASSPEHQLTRIETQYF.

The rearrangement links TRBV2 to TRBJ1-1; 8 bases are shared with TRBD1. J gave up 5 bases and V 8 bases, and 7 bases lay outside the gene matches. CDR3 length equals 13 residues. Germline CDR1 is SNHLY and CDR2 is FYNNEI. The CDR3 region is CASVDRGYTEAFF. DNA for the CDR3: TGTGCCAGCGTCGACAGGGGTTATACTGAAGCTTTCTTT. Looking up the rest from reference TRBV2 and TRBJ1-1 gives the full variable domain: EPEVTQTPSHQVTQMGQEVILRCVPISNHLYFYWYRQILGQKVEFLVSFYNNEISEKSEIFDDQFSVERPDGSNFTLKIRSTKLEDSAMYFCASVDRGYTEAFFGQGTRLTVV.

This rearrangement joins TRBV20-1 to TRBJ1-2, with unresolved D. The V and J ends lost 6 bases and 1 base respectively, with 6 bases between them. The CDR3 is made up of 11 amino acids. CDR1 is DFQATT and CDR2 is SNEGSKA in the germline V gene (reference sequence). This CDR3 reads CSASFNYGYTF. CDR3 bases: TGCAGTGCCTCCTTTAACTATGGCTACACCTTC.

The J gene is TRBJ1-3, the V gene TRBV9; D gene ambiguous. The CDR3 is 12 amino acids. With 7 bases removed from V and 0 bases from J, the gap between germline ends came to 5 bases. Germline V gives CDR1 SGDLS, CDR2 YYNGEE. CDR3 bases: TGTGCCAGCGGAGGCTCTGGAAACACCATATATTTT. This encodes CASGGSGNTIYF.

The rearrangement uses TRBV5-4 and TRBJ2-3, with 11 bases identical to TRBD2. There are 15 residues in the CDR3. V lost 4 bases and J lost 4; bases outside the gene matches: 5. CDR1 SGHNT and CDR2 YYREEE come from the germline V gene (reference sequence). The CDR3 protein is CASSAQLAGADTQYF. The DNA for the CDR3 is TGTGCCAGCAGCGCACAACTAGCGGGGGCAGATACGCAGTATTTT.

In DNA form, the CDR3 reads TGTGCCAGCAGCTTATTCCCCGTGGGGACAGGCAAGTCACCCCTCCACTTT. Residues: CASSLFPVGTGKSPLHF. The genes are TRBV7-3 and TRBJ1-6; 8 nucleotides align to TRBD1. The length of the CDR3 is 17 residues. With 2 bases clipped from V and 10 bases from J, the junction kept 13 bases outside the gene matches. CDR1 and CDR2 (germline): SGHTA, FQGTGA.

The genes are TRBV6-2 or TRBV6-3 and TRBJ2-2; the match to TRBD2 covers 12 bases. The CDR3 spans 19 residues. Germline V gene lookup returns CDR1 MNHEY and CDR2 SVGEGT. V trimming: 4 bases; J trimming: 0 bases; junction bases outside the gene matches: 9. The CDR3: CASSSPGLAGYPNTGELFF. In nucleotides, the CDR3 is TGTGCCAGCAGTTCCCCCGGACTAGCGGGGTATCCGAACACCGGGGAGCTGTTTTTT.

In regard to this clone: The same CDR3 arises from other DNA sequences in this sample as well. The chain has TRBV5-1 and TRBJ2-5; TRBD1 matches at 8 bases. The CDR3 sequence is 14 residues long. V lost 0 bases and J lost 2; bases outside the gene matches: 0. Looked up from germline, CDR1 is SGHRS and CDR2 is YFSETQ. This CDR3 is CASSLGQGQETQYF. The DNA of the CDR3 is TGCGCCAGCAGCTTGGGACAGGGGCAAGAGACCCAGTACTTC.

J is TRBJ1-1 and V is TRBV11-3; D not certain. CDR3 length: 13 residues. From germline, CDR1 is SGHNT and CDR2 YENEEA. V was shortened by 1 base and J by 1 base, with 4 bases between the two germline ends. The CDR3 sequence is CASSLGRNTEAFF. The CDR3, as DNA: TGTGCCAGCAGCTTAGGTCGGAACACTGAAGCTTTCTTT.

The chain employs TRBV11-3 and TRBJ1-4; no reliable D call. Germline assignment: CDR1 SGHNT and CDR2 YENEEA. The CDR3 runs 14 residues. V was trimmed by 0 bases and J by 4 bases, leaving 6 bases between them. For the CDR3, the DNA is TGTGCCAGCAGCTTAGAAACATTTAATGAAAAACTGTTTTTT. Translating gives CASSLETFNEKLFF.

V gene TRBV30 combines with J gene TRBJ2-2; D perhaps matches TRBD1 (6 bases). V shed 3 bases and J shed 5 bases, with 16 bases lying between them. CDR1 and CDR2 from the germline V gene are GTSNPN and SVGIG (reference sequence). The CDR3 spans 15 residues. CDR3 nucleotide sequence: TGTGCCTGGAGCCCAAGAGTACAGGGAACCGGGGAGCTGTTTTTT. Translating gives CAWSPRVQGTGELFF.

The chain is built from TRBV10-2 and TRBJ1-6; 7 nucleotides line up with TRBD1. This CDR3 is 13 amino acids long. Germline lookup yields CDR1 WSHSY and CDR2 SAAADI. V gave up 6 bases and J gave up 8 bases; unmatched junction bases: 4. The CDR3 DNA reads TGCGCCAGCAGAGACAGGGTGGATTCACCCCTCCACTTT. Residues: CASRDRVDSPLHF.

This sequence joins TRBV20-1 and TRBJ1-3; 9 bases map to TRBD1. V lost 3 bases, J lost 11 bases, and 2 bases stayed unmatched. CDR3 size: 11 residues. Germline V gene sequence: CDR1 DFQATT, CDR2 SNEGSKA (reference sequence). CDR3 nucleotides: TGCAGTGCTAGTGGACAGGGGCCCATATATTTT. It specifies CSASGQGPIYF.

The chain is built from TRBV5-6 and TRBJ2-7, with 7 bases aligning to TRBD1. Germline CDR1 SGHDT, CDR2 YYEEEE. V was pared by 4 bases and J by 4 bases, with 11 bases of the junction left unmatched. The CDR3 sequence is 15 residues long. For the CDR3, the DNA is TGTGCCAGCAGCAACCACCCAGGGGGTGGGTACGAGCAGTACTTC. It specifies CASSNHPGGGYEQYF.

V is TRBV5-8 and J is TRBJ1-5; unclear D gene. Germline V gene lookup returns CDR1 SGHTS and CDR2 YDEGEE. Trimming shortened V by 4 bases and J by 5 bases, and 7 bases separated the two germline ends. This CDR3 spans 12 amino acids. CDR3 bases: TGTGCCAGCAGCCTCTTTGATCAGCCCCAGCATTTT. Its protein product is CASSLFDQPQHF.

The chain has TRBV6-4 and TRBJ1-1, with D possibly being TRBD1 (5 bases). Between the trimmed V and J ends, which lost 6 bases and 1 base, there was a span of 9 bases. CDR3 length equals 13 residues. Germline V gene data show CDR1 as MRHNA and CDR2 as SNTAGT. This CDR3 is CASRQGENTEAFF. As DNA, the CDR3 is TGTGCCAGCAGGCAAGGGGAGAACACTGAAGCTTTCTTT.

The V and J genes are TRBV28 and TRBJ2-1, with TRBD2 matching over 9 bases. The CDR3 is 15 residues long. Germline V CDR1 and CDR2: MDHEN, SYDVKM. With 10 bases clipped from V and 0 bases from J, the junction kept 7 bases outside the gene matches. The CDR3 DNA is TGTGCCACCTTTAGCGGGGGAAGCTCCTACAATGAGCAGTTCTTC. Protein: CATFSGGSSYNEQFF. Supplemented by reference TRBV28 and TRBJ2-1, the full variable domain reads DVKVTQSSRYLVKRTGEKVFLECVQDMDHENMFWYRQDPGLGLRLIYFSYDVKMKEKGDIPEGYSVSREKKERFSLILESASTNQTSMYLCATFSGGSSYNEQFFGPGTRLTVL.

This sequence joins TRBV7-9 and TRBJ2-3, with 10 bases identical to TRBD2. Germline CDR1 reads SEHNR; CDR2 reads FQNEAQ (reference sequence). Losses at the gene ends were 4 bases for V and 2 bases for J; bases not matched to a gene: 3. The CDR3 has 15 residues. CDR3 sequence (DNA): TGTGCCAGCAGCTCTAGCGGGGGCTACACAGATACGCAGTATTTT. Its protein is CASSSSGGYTDTQYF.

This clone was recorded only once. The chain is built from TRBV9 and TRBJ2-2, with D unresolved. The CDR3 covers 17 residues. CDR1 is SGDLS and CDR2 is YYNGEE in the germline V gene. Trimming stripped 1 base from V and 2 bases from J, with 15 bases between. The CDR3 DNA follows: TGTGCCAGCAGCGTACCCGCAGTGGGCCTTAACACCGGGGAGCTGTTTTTT. Protein sequence: CASSVPAVGLNTGELFF.

The rearrangement uses TRBV7-9 and TRBJ1-4; no definite D call. Per germline, CDR1 SEHNR and CDR2 FQNEAQ (reference sequence). The V and J ends lost 3 bases and 7 bases respectively, with 3 bases between them. The CDR3 is 11 amino acids. CDR3 region: CASSLSEKLFF. Written as DNA, the CDR3 is TGTGCCAGCAGCTTGAGTGAAAAACTGTTTTTT.

A remark on this clone: The junction departs from germline at one end; a sequencing error may be responsible. The genes are TRBV6-2 or TRBV6-3 and TRBJ1-1, with TRBD1 matching over 9 bases. This CDR3 is built from 15 residues. CDR1 and CDR2 from the germline V gene are MNHEY and SVGEGT. The CDR3 reads CASSDSGTGRAEAFF. CDR3 in DNA: TGTGCCAGCAGTGACTCCGGGACAGGGAGGGCTGAAGCTTTCTTT.

The rearrangement uses TRBV24-1 and TRBJ2-7; TRBD1 matches 9 bases. V was pared by 5 bases and J by 7 bases, with 17 bases of the junction left unmatched. Looked up from germline, CDR1 is KGHDR and CDR2 is SFDVKD. The CDR3 totals 17 residues. CDR3 nucleotide sequence: TGTGCCACCAGTGCCGGGTCAACAGGGGGCTTAGCCCCAGAGCAGTACTTC. Translated: CATSAGSTGGLAPEQYF.

The rearrangement uses TRBV5-5 and TRBJ1-1; D not certain. V was trimmed by 2 bases and J by 0 bases, leaving 11 bases between them. This CDR3 contains 15 residues. Germline CDR1 reads SGHKS; CDR2 reads YYEKEE (reference sequence). The CDR3 reads CASSFGWRMNTEAFF. DNA of the CDR3: TGTGCCAGCAGCTTCGGGTGGCGGATGAACACTGAAGCTTTCTTT.